One and the same sample provided the 23 T cell receptor beta chains below, sequenced in a study of blood T cell repertoires in COVID-19. This table comes from immunoSEQ multiplex PCR, and its TCRdb copy is limited to in-frame clones, with some not included. The table has about 150,000 clones, around four fifths seen once. The specimen was peripheral blood. Receptors originate from a human donor in a cohort sampled during active COVID-19.

This chain links TRBV27 with TRBJ2-5; D is ambiguous. CDR3 size: 15 residues. V shed 0 bases and J shed 1 base, with 9 bases lying between them. CDR1 is MNHEY and CDR2 is SMNVEV in the germline V gene (reference sequence). As DNA, the CDR3 is TGTGCCAGCAGTTTATCGCCCGGCGGCCAAGAGACCCAGTACTTC. Protein sequence: CASSLSPGGQETQYF.

The chain combines TRBV5-4 with TRBJ2-3, with TRBD2 matching 7 bases. The V gene's germline CDR1 is SGHNT and CDR2 YYREEE (reference sequence). Trimming at V came to 4 bases and at J to 0 bases, leaving 8 bases not matched to a gene. The CDR3 totals 16 residues. The CDR3 DNA follows: TGTGCCAGCAGCCCCGGGTGGGGGGGTAGCACAGATACGCAGTATTTT. Its protein product is CASSPGWGGSTDTQYF.

This clone was seen once. V is TRBV19 and J is TRBJ2-1, with a possible D match to TRBD2 (6 bases). The V gene's germline CDR1 is LNHDA and CDR2 SQIVND (reference sequence). Trimming removed 2 bases at V and 2 bases at J, with 10 bases between. The CDR3 is 15 residues long. As DNA, the CDR3 is TGTGCCAGTAGTATAAGGCGGGGCGCCTACAATGAGCAGTTCTTC. Protein: CASSIRRGAYNEQFF.

V is TRBV4-2 and J is TRBJ1-5, with TRBD1 matching 9 bases. Germline V gives CDR1 LGHNA, CDR2 YNFKEQ. The junction had 3 bases not matched to a gene; V was cut back by 3 bases and J by 3 bases. The CDR3 consists of 15 residues. The CDR3 spells CASSQDRGTNQPQHF. The CDR3 DNA reads as TGTGCCAGCAGCCAGGACAGGGGAACCAATCAGCCCCAGCATTTT.

The chain links TRBV28 to TRBJ1-5, with 7 bases matching TRBD1. With V trimmed by 7 bases and J by 5 bases, 5 bases remained unmatched. The CDR3 is made up of 13 amino acids. Germline V lookup: CDR1 MDHEN, CDR2 SYDVKM. The CDR3: CASKGATHQPQHF. CDR3 bases: TGTGCCAGCAAGGGGGCGACGCATCAGCCCCAGCATTTT.

The chain links TRBV6-1 to TRBJ2-1; 8 bases align to TRBD1. CDR3 length: 17 amino acids. Germline loops: CDR1 MNHNS, CDR2 SASEGT. V shed 4 bases, J shed 7 bases, and the junction held 15 bases outside the gene matches. The CDR3 sequence is CASSVPDRGHRWNEQFF. CDR3 bases: TGTGCCAGCAGTGTACCTGACAGGGGCCATCGCTGGAATGAGCAGTTCTTC.

This clone has a single count. V usage is TRBV6-6 and J usage is TRBJ1-5; D is uncertain. The CDR3 length is 14 residues. Trimming pared 0 bases from V and 6 bases from J, leaving 9 bases between. Germline V gene data show CDR1 as MNHNY and CDR2 as SVGAGI (reference sequence). The CDR3 sequence: CASSYSNVGQPQHF. CDR3 sequence (DNA): TGTGCCAGCAGTTACTCGAACGTCGGTCAGCCCCAGCATTTT.

J is TRBJ2-4 and V is TRBV2; 7 nucleotides agree with TRBD2. V was pared by 5 bases and J by 3 bases, with 7 bases of the junction left unmatched. CDR1 SNHLY and CDR2 FYNNEI come from the germline V gene. The CDR3 spans 15 residues. The CDR3, as DNA: TGTGCCAGCAGTCCCGGACTAGTTGGCAAAAACATTCAGTACTTC. Translated: CASSPGLVGKNIQYF.

The V and J genes are TRBV5-4 and TRBJ2-3, with TRBD2 as a possible D gene (6 bases). Trimming removed 3 bases at V and 5 bases at J, with 7 bases between. This CDR3 region has 12 residues. From germline, CDR1 is SGHNT and CDR2 YYREEE (reference sequence). The CDR3 spells CASSWRGDTQYF. For the CDR3, the DNA is TGTGCCAGCAGCTGGAGGGGAGATACGCAGTATTTT. Using reference TRBV5-4 and TRBJ2-3 for the parts outside the CDR3, the full variable domain is ETGVTQSPTHLIKTRGQQVTLRCSSQSGHNTVSWYQQALGQGPQFIFQYYREEENGRGNFPPRFSGLQFPNYSSELNVNALELDDSALYLCASSWRGDTQYFGPGTRLTVL.

CDR3 DNA sequence: TGTGCCAGCAGTTACTCCGACAGGGCGGACTATGGCTACACCTTC. This encodes CASSYSDRADYGYTF. V is TRBV6-6 and J is TRBJ1-2; 7 positions match TRBD1. This CDR3 spans 15 amino acids. Germline CDR1 is MNHNY and CDR2 is SVGAGI (reference sequence). The junction had 4 bases not matched to a gene; V was cut back by 0 bases and J by 3 bases.

The V gene is TRBV6-1, the J gene TRBJ1-6; possible D gene TRBD1, 6 bases. The CDR3 runs to 17 residues. The germline CDR1 and CDR2 sequences are MNHNS and SASEGT. The V end lost 4 bases, the J end lost 4 bases, and 17 bases lay between the germline ends. The CDR3 coding sequence is TGTGCCAGCAGTGGAGCGATTCGGGGACAATATAATTCACCCCTCCACTTT. Residues: CASSGAIRGQYNSPLHF.

As DNA, the CDR3 is TGTGCCTGGAGTGTTGGGTTAGCGAGGACCTACGAGCAGTACTTC. Its protein is CAWSVGLARTYEQYF. The chain joins TRBV30 to TRBJ2-7; maybe TRBD2 (5 bases). Trimming left V 0 bases short and J 2 bases short, with 14 bases between. Germline CDR1 is GTSNPN and CDR2 is SVGIG (reference sequence). This CDR3 contains 15 residues.

The J gene is TRBJ1-4, the V gene TRBV28; TRBD1 matches 10 bases. The CDR3 contains 15 residues. Germline V gives CDR1 MDHEN, CDR2 SYDVKM. Unmatched junction bases numbered 6, after V lost 5 bases and J lost 6 bases. The CDR3 coding sequence is TGTGCCAGCAGTGTCCCCGGGACAGGGGATGAAAAACTGTTTTTT. This translates into CASSVPGTGDEKLFF.

The CDR3 here is CASSTGQGAGYTF. CDR3 nucleotide sequence: TGTGCCAGCAGCACCGGACAGGGGGCTGGCTACACCTTC. The J gene is TRBJ1-2, the V gene TRBV11-3, with 11 nucleotides matching TRBD1. The J segment lost 7 bases and the V segment lost 5 bases, leaving 3 bases of the junction unmatched. The CDR3 length is 13 residues. Looked up from germline, CDR1 is SGHNT and CDR2 is YENEEA.

This clone was observed a handful of times. The V gene is TRBV5-1, the J gene TRBJ1-6; 9 bases align to TRBD1. The CDR3 consists of 16 residues. J lost 0 bases, V lost 7 bases, and 5 bases had no gene match. Germline CDR1 is SGHRS and CDR2 is YFSETQ. CDR3 in DNA: TGCGCCAGCCGGCGACAGGGGGGCTCCTATAATTCACCCCTCCACTTT. This encodes CASRRQGGSYNSPLHF.

The V and J genes are TRBV5-8 and TRBJ2-7; D is possibly TRBD1 (6 bases). The germline V gene has CDR1 SGHTS and CDR2 YDEGEE. V gave up 5 bases and J gave up 0 bases, with 12 bases separating them. The CDR3 sequence is 14 residues long. The CDR3 loop reads CASSFGTHSYEQYF. In DNA form, the CDR3 reads TGTGCCAGCAGTTTCGGGACACACTCCTACGAGCAGTACTTC.

The rearrangement uses TRBV5-4 and TRBJ2-7, with 7 bases matching TRBD1. The CDR3 length is 13 residues. The ends lost 2 bases at V and 6 bases at J; junction bases unmatched: 5. Germline V gives CDR1 SGHNT, CDR2 YYREEE (reference sequence). The chain's CDR3 is CASSFEGASEQYF. The CDR3 region has the DNA TGTGCCAGCAGCTTCGAGGGGGCCTCCGAGCAGTACTTC. The full variable domain, completed using reference TRBV5-4 and TRBJ2-7, is ETGVTQSPTHLIKTRGQQVTLRCSSQSGHNTVSWYQQALGQGPQFIFQYYREEENGRGNFPPRFSGLQFPNYSSELNVNALELDDSALYLCASSFEGASEQYFGPGTRLTVT.

This chain uses TRBV29-1 with TRBJ1-1, with a tentative D call TRBD1 (6 bases). The V end was cut by 6 bases, the J end by 6 bases, with 26 bases between. The CDR3 runs to 16 residues. The V gene's germline CDR1 is SQVTM and CDR2 ANQGSEA. CDR3 bases: TGCAGCGTCGTCTTTATGACGGGGGGGGCGAGGTCTGAAGCTTTCTTT. Its translation is CSVVFMTGGARSEAFF.

The chain carries TRBV20-1 and TRBJ2-1; D is perhaps TRBD2 (5 bases). This CDR3 is 11 amino acids long. The germline V and J ends were trimmed by 5 bases and 9 bases, with 11 bases remaining between them. Per the germline V gene, CDR1 is DFQATT and CDR2 is SNEGSKA (reference sequence). The CDR3 DNA sequence: TGCAGTGCTCCTTCCGGGGTTGAGCAGTTCTTC. Its translation: CSAPSGVEQFF.

The rearrangement joins TRBV5-1 to TRBJ2-4, with D tentatively TRBD2 (6 bases). With 5 bases removed from V and 3 bases from J, the gap between germline ends came to 12 bases. Germline V gene sequence: CDR1 SGHRS, CDR2 YFSETQ. The CDR3 runs to 14 residues. CDR3 sequence: CASSTGEYKNIQYF. CDR3 DNA: TGCGCCAGCAGTACGGGGGAATACAAAAACATTCAGTACTTC.

The rearrangement joins TRBV7-2 to TRBJ2-1; 9 positions match TRBD2. Germline CDR1 reads SGHTA; CDR2 reads FQGNSA. CDR3 size: 15 residues. The trim removed 5 bases at V and 13 bases at J, leaving 15 bases unmatched. This CDR3 reads CASSPASSSGGRQFF. CDR3 bases: TGTGCCAGCAGCCCAGCCTCCAGCAGCGGGGGGCGACAGTTCTTC.

The genes are TRBV3-1 (or the pseudogene TRBV3-2) and TRBJ2-4; the match to TRBD2 covers 7 bases. Germline V gene sequence: CDR1 LGHDT, CDR2 YNNKEL (reference sequence). This CDR3 spans 15 amino acids. V gave up 4 bases and J gave up 6 bases; unmatched junction bases: 9. The CDR3 reads CASSRGLVSLNIQYF. CDR3 DNA sequence: TGTGCCAGCAGCCGAGGACTAGTCAGTCTAAACATTCAGTACTTC.

The V and J genes are TRBV19 and TRBJ1-5; D is undetermined. The germline V gene encodes CDR1 LNHDA and CDR2 SQIVND (reference sequence). V lost 8 bases, J lost 0 bases, and 11 bases lay in between. The CDR3 consists of 14 residues. CDR3 bases: TGTGCCAGTGCGGAGGGAAATAGCAATCAGCCCCAGCATTTT. Amino acids: CASAEGNSNQPQHF.